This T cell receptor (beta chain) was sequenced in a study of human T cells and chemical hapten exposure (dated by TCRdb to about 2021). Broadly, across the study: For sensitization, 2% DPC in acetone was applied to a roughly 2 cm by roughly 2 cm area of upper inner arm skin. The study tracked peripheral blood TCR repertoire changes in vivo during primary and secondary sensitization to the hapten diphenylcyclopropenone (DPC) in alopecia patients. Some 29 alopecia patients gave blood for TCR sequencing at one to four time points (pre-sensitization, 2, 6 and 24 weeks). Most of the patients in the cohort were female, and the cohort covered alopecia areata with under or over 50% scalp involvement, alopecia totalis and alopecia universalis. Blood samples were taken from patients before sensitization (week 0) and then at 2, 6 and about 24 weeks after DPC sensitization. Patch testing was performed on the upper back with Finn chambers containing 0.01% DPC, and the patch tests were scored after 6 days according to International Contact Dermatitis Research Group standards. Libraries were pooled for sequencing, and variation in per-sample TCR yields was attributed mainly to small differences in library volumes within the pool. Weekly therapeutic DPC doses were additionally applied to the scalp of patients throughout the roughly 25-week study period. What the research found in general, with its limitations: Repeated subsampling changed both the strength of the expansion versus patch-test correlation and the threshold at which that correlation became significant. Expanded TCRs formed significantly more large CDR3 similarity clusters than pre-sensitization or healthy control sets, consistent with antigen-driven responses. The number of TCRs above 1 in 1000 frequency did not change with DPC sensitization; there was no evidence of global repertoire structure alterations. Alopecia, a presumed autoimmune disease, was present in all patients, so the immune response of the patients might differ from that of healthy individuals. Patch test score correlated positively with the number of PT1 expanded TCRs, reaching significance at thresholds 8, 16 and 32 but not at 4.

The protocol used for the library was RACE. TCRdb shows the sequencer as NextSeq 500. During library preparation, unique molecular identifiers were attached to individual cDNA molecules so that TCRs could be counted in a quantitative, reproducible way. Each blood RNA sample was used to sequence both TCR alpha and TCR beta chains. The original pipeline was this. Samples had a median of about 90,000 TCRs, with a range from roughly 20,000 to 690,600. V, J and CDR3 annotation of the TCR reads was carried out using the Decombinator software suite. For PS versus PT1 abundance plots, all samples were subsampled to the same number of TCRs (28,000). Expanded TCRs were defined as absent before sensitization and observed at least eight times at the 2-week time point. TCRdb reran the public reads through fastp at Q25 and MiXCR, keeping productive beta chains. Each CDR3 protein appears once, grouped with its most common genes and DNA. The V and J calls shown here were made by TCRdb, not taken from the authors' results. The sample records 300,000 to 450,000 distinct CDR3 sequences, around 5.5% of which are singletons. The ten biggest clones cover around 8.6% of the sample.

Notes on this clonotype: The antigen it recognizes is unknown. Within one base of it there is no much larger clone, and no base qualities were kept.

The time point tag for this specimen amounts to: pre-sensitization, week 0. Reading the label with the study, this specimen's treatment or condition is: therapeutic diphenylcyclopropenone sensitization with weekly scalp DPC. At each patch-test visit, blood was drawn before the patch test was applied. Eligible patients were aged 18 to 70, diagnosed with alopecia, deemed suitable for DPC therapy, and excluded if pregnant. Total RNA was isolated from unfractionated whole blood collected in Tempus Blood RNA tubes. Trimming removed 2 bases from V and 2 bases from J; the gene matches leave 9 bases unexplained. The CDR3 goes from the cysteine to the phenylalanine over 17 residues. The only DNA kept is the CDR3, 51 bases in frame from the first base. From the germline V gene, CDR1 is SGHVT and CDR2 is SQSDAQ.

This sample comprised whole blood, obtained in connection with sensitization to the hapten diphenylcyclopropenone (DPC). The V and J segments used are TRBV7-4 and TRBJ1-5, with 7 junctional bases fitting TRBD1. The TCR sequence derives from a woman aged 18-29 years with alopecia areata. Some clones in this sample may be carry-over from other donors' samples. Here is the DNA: TGTGCCAGCAGCTTACCCGACAGGGCTTGCGGCAATCAGCCCCAGCATTTT. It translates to CASSLPDRACGNQPQHF.